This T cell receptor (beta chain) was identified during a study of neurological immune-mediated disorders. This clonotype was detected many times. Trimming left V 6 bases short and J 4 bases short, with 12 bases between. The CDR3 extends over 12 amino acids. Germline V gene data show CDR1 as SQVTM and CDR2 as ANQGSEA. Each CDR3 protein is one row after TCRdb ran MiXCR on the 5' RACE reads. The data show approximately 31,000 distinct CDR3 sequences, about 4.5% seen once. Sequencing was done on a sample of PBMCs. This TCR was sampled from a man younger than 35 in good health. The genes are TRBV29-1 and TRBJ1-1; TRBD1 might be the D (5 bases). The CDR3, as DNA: TGCAGCGTGGATATTGGGGGCACTGAAGCTTTCTTT. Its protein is CSVDIGGTEAFF.